Listed below are T cell receptor beta chains from one sample, sequenced in a study of T cells in Graves' hyperthyroidism and ophthalmopathy. TCRdb reprocessed the multiplex PCR reads via MiXCR and lists one record per CDR3 protein. The sample gives around 500,000 distinct CDR3 sequences, approximately 16% of which show up once; over 25% is in the top ten. The material sequenced was blood. These receptors all stem from a woman between 25 and 40 years old with Graves' ophthalmopathy. Each CDR3 is given with its conserved first and last residue. The D gene is left open where the match is weak. A row's size may be missing; if present it is once, few, many or a size class.

v_gene	j_gene	d_gene	abundance	CDR3nt	CDR3aa
TRBV20-1	TRBJ1-6	.	many	TGCAGTGCCTTTAGAGACAGGAATTCACCCCTCCACTTT	CSAFRDRNSPLHF
TRBV4-2	TRBJ2-3	TRBD2	few	TGTGCCAGCACCCCGGGACTAGTGGACTGGGATACGCAGTATTTT	CASTPGLVDWDTQYF
TRBV28	TRBJ2-3	TRBD1	many	TGTGCCAGCAGTTCCGAGGTGGATAGTAGGACAGGGGGCACAGATACGCAGTATTTT	CASSSEVDSRTGGTDTQYF
TRBV7-2	TRBJ2-4	TRBD2	many	TGTGCCAGCAGCCCACAGGTGGCGGGAGAAACCATTCAGTACTTC	CASSPQVAGETIQYF
TRBV4-2	TRBJ1-5	.	.	TGTGCCAGCAGCCAAGAAAGGGGGGCCACGACTAGCAATCAGCCCCAGCATTTT	CASSQERGATTSNQPQHF
TRBV13	TRBJ2-1	.	.	TGTGCCAGCAGCATCGTACGCAGACCCTTACTTTACAATGAGCAGTTCTTC	CASSIVRRPLLYNEQFF
TRBV5-8	TRBJ1-5	.	few	TGTGCCAGCAGCTCGGACGGCGATCAGCCCCAGCATTTT	CASSSDGDQPQHF
TRBV4-3	TRBJ2-1	TRBD1	few	TGCGCCAGCAGCCAAGATGGTCCGACAGGGTACTCCTACAATGAGCAGTTCTTC	CASSQDGPTGYSYNEQFF
TRBV28	TRBJ2-4	.	.	TGTGCCAGCAGACAACAGGGAGGGAAACGACTAGCCAAAAACATTCAGTACTTC	CASRQQGGKRLAKNIQYF
TRBV6-1	TRBJ2-7	.	once	TGTGCCAGCAGTGAAGCGCAAAGATACGAGCAGTACTTC	CASSEAQRYEQYF
TRBV9	TRBJ2-6	TRBD2	.	TGTGCCAGCGGGGGCGGGGGGCACTCTGGGGCCAACGTCCTGACTTTC	CASGGGGHSGANVLTF
TRBV12-3/TRBV12-4	TRBJ2-3	TRBD1	many	TGTGCCAGCAGTTTAGGGGACAGAAAATCCACAGATACGCAGTATTTT	CASSLGDRKSTDTQYF
TRBV2	TRBJ1-1	.	many	TGTGCCAGCAGTGAAAGGTTACGGAGGAACACTGAAGCTTTCTTT	CASSERLRRNTEAFF
TRBV12-3/TRBV12-4	TRBJ1-3	TRBD1	.	TGTGCCAGCAGCCTCTCGGGACAGGGGATCCCCTCTGGAAACACCATATATTTT	CASSLSGQGIPSGNTIYF
TRBV24-1	TRBJ2-3	.	few	TGTGCCACCAGTGATCCGGTCCCCACAGATACGCAGTATTTT	CATSDPVPTDTQYF
TRBV7-2	TRBJ2-3	.	many	TGTGCCAGCAGCTTCACGGGGAGGTTTCCAGATACGCAGTATTTT	CASSFTGRFPDTQYF
TRBV7-9	TRBJ1-1	.	.	TGTGCCAGCAGACCAAACAGGCTAAACACTGAAGCTTTCTTT	CASRPNRLNTEAFF
TRBV27	TRBJ2-2	.	.	TGTGCCAGCAGTTTGGCGGAGAAAGCCGGGGAGCTGTTTTTT	CASSLAEKAGELFF
TRBV28	TRBJ2-1	TRBD2	few	TGTGCCAGCAGTATAGCGGGAGTTAATGAGCAGTTCTTC	CASSIAGVNEQFF
TRBV7-9	TRBJ2-7	.	.	TGTGCCAGCAGCTTTATCGGTGGGAACGAGCAGTACTTC	CASSFIGGNEQYF
TRBV20-1	TRBJ2-1	TRBD2	few	TGCAGTGCTAAGCACCCCTTGAGGGCTAGCGGGATATACAATGAGCAGTTCTTC	CSAKHPLRASGIYNEQFF
TRBV28	TRBJ1-2	.	few	TGTGCCAGCAGTGGCCAGGACACCTATGGCTACACCTTC	CASSGQDTYGYTF
TRBV12-3/TRBV12-4	TRBJ1-1	TRBD1	many	TGTGCCAGCAGCGCGGACAGGTCCCAAGCTTTCTTT	CASSADRSQAFF
TRBV20-1	TRBJ1-4	.	.	TGCAGTGCTAGTCCTACTCCCGCGCAGGGGCCGCTGAGGGAAAAACTGTTTTTT	CSASPTPAQGPLREKLFF
TRBV5-1	TRBJ2-5	.	many	TGCGCCAGCAGCTTGATAGGGTTAGAGACCCAGTACTTC	CASSLIGLETQYF
TRBV6-1	TRBJ1-4	.	many	TGTGCCAGCAGTGAAATTCCAGGGCGAGAAAAACTGTTTTTT	CASSEIPGREKLFF
TRBV20-1	TRBJ1-1	.	.	TGCAGTGCTAAGGAGACAGGGAACACTGAAGCTTTCTTT	CSAKETGNTEAFF
TRBV7-2	TRBJ2-3	TRBD2	many	TGTGCCAGCAGCCATAGCGGGGCCGGGCCTGATACGCAGTATTTT	CASSHSGAGPDTQYF
TRBV18	TRBJ2-1	.	many	TGTGCCAGCTCACCGGGTAGCGGAGAGCAGTTCTTC	CASSPGSGEQFF
TRBV28	TRBJ1-1	.	many	TGTGCCAGCAGTTTACCCAGGGATATCACTGAAGCTTTCTTT	CASSLPRDITEAFF
TRBV19	TRBJ2-2	.	.	TGTGCCAGTAGTATCCCTACAGGGAGTGACACCGGGGAGCTGTTTTTT	CASSIPTGSDTGELFF
TRBV20-1	TRBJ1-2	.	many	TGCAGTGCTAGAGACCTCCAGGGGTCCTATGGCTACACCTTC	CSARDLQGSYGYTF
TRBV6-2/TRBV6-3	TRBJ2-1	.	many	TGTGCCAGCAGATCTACAGGGAGCTCCTACAATGAGCAGTTCTTC	CASRSTGSSYNEQFF
TRBV9	TRBJ2-4	.	.	TGTGCCAGCAGCTCAACCCAGGTTCCGGAGAACATTCAGTACTTC	CASSSTQVPENIQYF
TRBV5-1	TRBJ2-3	TRBD2	many	TGCGCCACTAGCGGGAACGGAGATACGCAGTATTTT	CATSGNGDTQYF
TRBV29-1	TRBJ1-2	.	many	TGCAGCGTCCCCCGGCCAGCCCTAGCTAACTATGGCTACACCTTC	CSVPRPALANYGYTF
TRBV6-6	TRBJ1-2	TRBD1	.	TGTGCCAGCAGTTACTGGACAGGGGGAACCGGGAATGGCTACACCTTC	CASSYWTGGTGNGYTF
TRBV10-2	TRBJ2-1	TRBD2	.	TGCGCCAGCAGTGAACTAGCGGGACACGGTGAGCAGTTCTTC	CASSELAGHGEQFF
TRBV7-2	TRBJ1-6	.	many	TGTGCCAGCAGCTTAAAGGGGTTGAAGGCACCCCTCCACTTT	CASSLKGLKAPLHF
TRBV28	TRBJ2-3	.	many	TGTGCCAGCAGTTTGGACAGATTCGGTGGGGATACGCAGTATTTT	CASSLDRFGGDTQYF
TRBV5-4	TRBJ2-3	TRBD2	many	TGTGCCAGCAGCGGGACTAGCGTTGCAGATACGCAGTATTTT	CASSGTSVADTQYF
TRBV12-3/TRBV12-4	TRBJ1-1	.	many	TGTGCCAGCAGTTGGTGGAAGACTGAAGCTTTCTTT	CASSWWKTEAFF
TRBV6-2/TRBV6-3	TRBJ1-4	.	few	TGTGCCAGCACCCCCGCCTGGCGGGAAAAACTGTTTTTT	CASTPAWREKLFF
TRBV5-4	TRBJ2-1	.	many	TGTGCCAGCAGCTTGGAGACCGGGACAATCTGGGCCAATGAGCAGTTCTTC	CASSLETGTIWANEQFF
TRBV30	TRBJ1-5	TRBD1	.	TGTGCCTGGAGGACAGGGTACGGGAATCAGCCCCAGCATTTT	CAWRTGYGNQPQHF
TRBV9	TRBJ1-2	.	many	TGTGCCAGCAGCGTACCGGGGGCTGATGGCTACACCTTC	CASSVPGADGYTF
TRBV29-1	TRBJ2-1	TRBD2	few	TGCAGCGTTGAAGACCGAAGGGACTATTACAATGAGCAGTTCTTC	CSVEDRRDYYNEQFF
TRBV28	TRBJ1-1	.	many	TGTGCCAGCAGACCCCCGGGGGCAGGTGAAGCTTTCTTT	CASRPPGAGEAFF
TRBV11-1	TRBJ2-3	TRBD2	many	TGTGCCAGTTCAAGCGGGGCGAGCACAGATACGCAGTATTTT	CASSSGASTDTQYF
TRBV28	TRBJ1-4	.	many	TGTGCCAGCAGTTTAAATCGGGGCCTGAATGAAAAACTGTTTTTT	CASSLNRGLNEKLFF
TRBV24-1	TRBJ2-2	TRBD1	.	TGTGCCACCAGTGTAGGGGACAGGGAGAACACCGGGGAGCTGTTTTTT	CATSVGDRENTGELFF
TRBV30	TRBJ2-7	TRBD1	many	TGTGCCTGGAGCCGGGACAGCTCCTACGAGCAGTACTTC	CAWSRDSSYEQYF
TRBV29-1	TRBJ2-7	TRBD1	many	TGCAGCGTTGACCTACAGGGGGCGTCCGACGAGCAGTACTTC	CSVDLQGASDEQYF
TRBV20-1	TRBJ2-3	.	.	TGCAGTGCCAGCTCACCGGCGCGGAGCAATACGCAGTATTTT	CSASSPARSNTQYF
TRBV20-1	TRBJ2-7	TRBD1	.	TGCAGTTCCGGGACAGCCACGTCCTACGAGCAGTACTTC	CSSGTATSYEQYF